This T cell receptor (beta chain) comes out of a study of siplizumab effects on memory and regulatory T cells. TCRdb's copy holds only in-frame clones and misses some; the assay was immunoSEQ multiplex PCR. The data contain some 100,000 clones, 75% to 95% of them singletons. V lost 6 bases to trimming and J lost 5 bases, with 14 bases between them. The CDR3 sequence is 14 residues long. CDR1 is KGHSH, CDR2 LQKENI, per germline. The study's findings and limits: The mean Treg-derived percentage of mappable alloreactive CD4+ clones was under 75% with siplizumab compared with approximately 25% in controls.

Notes on this clone: The target antigen is unknown.

The chain employs TRBV18 and TRBJ2-1; maybe TRBD1 (6 bases). Specimen: CD4+ T cells sorted from blood. The receptor comes from a human donor in good health. Some clones in this sample may be carry-over from other donors' samples. CDR3 loop: CASSGNPGDNEQFF. The CDR3 DNA sequence: TGTGCCAGCTCCGGGAACCCAGGGGACAATGAGCAGTTCTTC. The whole variable domain, filled in from reference TRBV18 and TRBJ2-1, reads NAGVMQNPRHLVRRRGQEARLRCSPMKGHSHVYWYRQLPEEGLKFMVYLQKENIIDESGMPKERFSAEFPKEGPSILRIQQVVRGDSAAYFCASSGNPGDNEQFFGPGTRLTVL.